The present entry profiles one T cell receptor (beta chain) with its context. Using the 5' RACE reads, TCRdb records one entry per CDR3 protein without DNA. In total, the table holds approximately 45,000 distinct CDR3 sequences. There are 15 residues in the CDR3. Germline V lookup: CDR1 SGHTS, CDR2 YDEGEE. The data were obtained in a study of monozygotic twins with inflammatory bowel disease. This clonotype originated in a human donor with ulcerative colitis or Crohn's disease, or a healthy co-twin of an affected twin (not recorded which). Sequencing used blood. The V and J genes are TRBV5-8 and TRBJ2-7. The CDR3 loop is CASSSSGASSYEQYF.